This TCR beta chain was profiled in a study of T cell repertoires in cytomegalovirus infection. TCRdb used MiXCR to reprocess the reads, holding one entry per CDR3 protein. This table holds approximately 1,000,000 distinct CDR3 sequences, around 32% found once. This CDR3 contains 16 residues. The germline gives CDR1 SGHVS, CDR2 FQNEAQ. Trimming removed 4 bases from V and 3 bases from J; junction bases left unmatched: 11. This clonotype was counted ten times or more. Its antigen remains unidentified. Study results and caveats: Accumulated public TCR beta family frequency recognized individuals carrying CMV together with the relevant HLA. HLA-C-restricted CMV-specific TCR beta clonotypes were dominant in the ex vivo response.

The origin of this receptor is a human donor in good health (CMV status not recorded). Some clones in this sample may be carry-over from other donors' samples. The chain combines TRBV7-8 with TRBJ1-1; TRBD1 matches 7 bases. The sample here was cultured CD8+ T cells from PBMCs, taken from culture after CMV antigen stimulation. CDR3 nucleotide sequence: TGTGCCAGCAGCTCCACTAGGGGCCAGGGGGACACTGAAGCTTTCTTT. Translated, it gives CASSSTRGQGDTEAFF.